The next 26 T cell receptor beta chains were all read from a single sample in a study of shared clonotypes between healthy human individuals. Produced via immunoSEQ multiplex PCR; TCRdb's table is partial and in-frame only. The table shows over a million clones, with 98% occurring only once. The sample taken for sequencing was naive CD4+ T cells sorted from blood. Subset described: CD45RA+ positively selected. All receptors come from a man under 40 in good health.

Concerning this clone itself: One junction end disagrees with the germline gene, perhaps due to a read error. The chain joins TRBV7-7 to TRBJ2-5; no clear D. Germline lookup yields CDR1 SSHAT and CDR2 FNYEAQ (reference sequence). The CDR3 consists of 13 residues. The CDR3 reads CASSLETRETQYF. CDR3 DNA sequence: TGTGCTAGCAGCTTAGAAACCAGGGAGACCCAGTACTTC. The full variable domain, rest sourced from reference TRBV7-7 and TRBJ2-5, is GAGVSQSPRYKVTKRGQDVTLRCDPISSHATLYWYQQALGQGPEFLTYFNYEAQPDKSGLPSDRFSAERPEGSISTLTIQRTEQRDSAMYRCASSLETRETQYFGPGTRLLVL.

In DNA, the CDR3 is TGTGCCAGCAGTAATTGGGACAGCACAGATACGCAGTATTTT. It codes for CASSNWDSTDTQYF. The V gene is TRBV25-1, the J gene TRBJ2-3; D might be TRBD1 or TRBD2, each matching 5 bases. The V gene lost 5 bases and the J gene lost 0 bases, with 9 bases spanning the gap. The CDR3 is made up of 14 amino acids. Germline V gene data show CDR1 as MGHDK and CDR2 as SYGVNS.

This clone appeared once. The V call is TRBV5-1, the J call TRBJ2-7, with D tentatively TRBD2 (5 bases). The CDR3 runs to 14 residues. The germline V and J ends were trimmed by 1 base and 7 bases, with 15 bases remaining between them. Germline V gene lookup returns CDR1 SGHRS and CDR2 YFSETQ. CDR3 loop: CASSLPGLVGEQYF. The CDR3 DNA is TGCGCCAGCAGCTTGCCAGGACTCGTGGGGGAGCAGTACTTC.

This chain uses TRBV5-6 with TRBJ2-2; D call uncertain. Trimming pared 1 base from V and 4 bases from J, leaving 2 bases between. Germline CDR1 SGHDT, CDR2 YYEEEE. The CDR3 has 12 amino acids. The CDR3: CASSLPTGELFF. The CDR3 region has the DNA TGTGCCAGCAGCTTGCCCACCGGGGAGCTGTTTTTT.

The chain is built from TRBV28 and TRBJ1-3, with D hard to call. The ends were cut back, 5 bases at V and 0 bases at J, with 11 bases in the middle. Germline V gene sequence: CDR1 MDHEN, CDR2 SYDVKM. This CDR3 spans 15 amino acids. The chain's CDR3 is CASSPQTFSGNTIYF. CDR3 coding DNA: TGTGCCAGCAGTCCTCAGACGTTCTCTGGAAACACCATATATTTT.

This clone was observed a single time. This chain connects TRBV9 to TRBJ2-2; no clear D gene. The V end was cut by 6 bases, the J end by 8 bases, with 14 bases between. Germline CDR1 and CDR2: SGDLS and YYNGEE. This CDR3 region has 13 residues. The CDR3 DNA reads TGTGCCAGCAACAAGGGTGCAACAGGGGAGCTGTTTTTT. Translated, it gives CASNKGATGELFF.

V is TRBV28 and J is TRBJ2-7; tentatively, D is TRBD2 (6 bases). CDR1 MDHEN and CDR2 SYDVKM come from the germline V gene. The germline V and J ends were trimmed by 6 bases and 0 bases, with 18 bases remaining between them. The CDR3 totals 16 residues. As DNA, the CDR3 is TGTGCCAGCAGCCTGACTAGTGTTTTGGTCTCCTACGAGCAGTACTTC. Its protein product is CASSLTSVLVSYEQYF.

The chain couples TRBV28 to TRBJ1-5; unclear D gene. Germline lookup yields CDR1 MDHEN and CDR2 SYDVKM. This CDR3 spans 14 amino acids. Deletions cut 9 bases from V and 0 bases from J, with 12 bases between. CDR3 sequence: CASGSGPSNQPQHF. The CDR3, as DNA: TGTGCCAGTGGGTCCGGTCCTAGCAATCAGCCCCAGCATTTT.

The chain links TRBV5-1 to TRBJ2-5, with a tentative D call TRBD1 (5 bases). Trimming stripped 3 bases from V and 4 bases from J, with 16 bases between. Per the germline V gene, CDR1 is SGHRS and CDR2 is YFSETQ. This CDR3 is built from 15 residues. CDR3 in amino acids: CASSSGQGPAETQYF. The CDR3 DNA sequence: TGCGCCAGCAGCTCAGGTCAGGGTCCGGCAGAGACCCAGTACTTC.

This rearrangement joins TRBV11-2 to TRBJ2-7; 12 nucleotides match TRBD2. Germline V gene lookup returns CDR1 SGHAT and CDR2 FQNNGV. The CDR3 length is 15 residues. V was pared by 6 bases and J by 6 bases, with 9 bases of the junction left unmatched. The CDR3 here is CASSPRLAGVLEQYF. In DNA form, the CDR3 reads TGTGCCAGCAGTCCTCGACTAGCGGGAGTTCTCGAGCAGTACTTC.

The rearrangement links TRBV4-2 to TRBJ2-2; TRBD2 aligns across 10 bases. Germline V gives CDR1 LGHNA, CDR2 YNFKEQ. The CDR3 length is 15 residues. Trimming took 0 bases from V and 10 from J; bases not matched to a gene: 5. This chain's CDR3 is CASSQDASGREELFF. The CDR3 nucleotides read TGTGCCAGCAGCCAAGATGCCAGCGGGAGGGAGGAGCTGTTTTTT.

About this clone itself: Other DNA variants within this sample encode the same CDR3. This chain links TRBV5-1 with TRBJ2-7; 11 bases match TRBD2. The germline V gene encodes CDR1 SGHRS and CDR2 YFSETQ. The trim removed 3 bases at V and 3 bases at J, leaving 5 bases unmatched. The CDR3 runs to 15 residues. The CDR3 DNA is TGCGCCAGCAGCTCGGCCGGGACTAGCGGCTACGAGCAGTACTTC. Translating gives CASSSAGTSGYEQYF.

The chain links TRBV28 to TRBJ2-3; unclear D gene. The CDR3 is 12 amino acids. Trimming stripped 5 bases from V and 7 bases from J, with 10 bases between. Germline CDR1 is MDHEN and CDR2 is SYDVKM. The CDR3 here is CASSPPQNTQYF. For the CDR3, the DNA is TGTGCCAGCAGTCCACCACAGAATACGCAGTATTTT.

The CDR3 is CASSPRVTSGRTGQYF. The CDR3 nucleotides read TGTGCCAGCAGTCCCCGGGTGACTAGCGGGAGAACGGGGCAGTACTTC. The chain employs TRBV28 and TRBJ2-7; 12 bases fit TRBD2. The CDR3 contains 16 residues. Germline V CDR1 and CDR2: MDHEN, SYDVKM. After removal of 5 bases from V and 9 bases from J, the junction contained 14 bases not matched to a gene.

V and J are TRBV27 and TRBJ1-3, with TRBD1 matching 7 bases. The CDR3 spans 16 residues. Germline CDR1 and CDR2: MNHEY and SMNVEV (reference sequence). The ends lost 6 bases at V and 0 bases at J; junction bases unmatched: 8. The CDR3 reads CASSPTGQPSGNTIYF. The CDR3 DNA reads TGTGCCAGCAGCCCGACAGGGCAACCCTCTGGAAACACCATATATTTT.

This chain uses TRBV6-5 with TRBJ1-5, with TRBD1 matching 8 bases. The CDR3 spans 14 residues. Trimming cost V 6 bases and J 3 bases; bases outside gene matches: 4. Germline assignment: CDR1 MNHEY and CDR2 SVGAGI. CDR3 region: CASRATGDNQPQHF. DNA of the CDR3: TGTGCCAGCAGAGCGACAGGGGACAATCAGCCCCAGCATTTT.

The rearrangement joins TRBV29-1 to TRBJ2-3; no firm D call. This CDR3 comprises 14 residues. Germline V lookup: CDR1 SQVTM, CDR2 ANQGSEA. Between the trimmed V and J ends, which lost 4 bases and 2 bases, there was a span of 13 bases. CDR3 in amino acids: CSVAGLVPTDTQYF. The DNA for the CDR3 is TGCAGCGTTGCTGGGCTAGTCCCCACAGATACGCAGTATTTT.

This chain joins TRBV11-2 and TRBJ1-4; D not certain. Germline CDR1 and CDR2: SGHAT and FQNNGV. This CDR3 region has 17 residues. The V and J ends lost 6 bases and 3 bases respectively, with 20 bases between them. The chain's CDR3 is CASSNSLKQKPNEKLFF. CDR3 in DNA: TGTGCCAGCAGTAACTCTCTCAAACAGAAGCCTAATGAAAAACTGTTTTTT. Drawing the rest from reference TRBV11-2 and TRBJ1-4, the complete variable domain is EAGVAQSPRYKIIEKRQSVAFWCNPISGHATLYWYQQILGQGPKLLIQFQNNGVVDDSQLPKDRFSAERLKGVDSTLKIQPAKLEDSAVYLCASSNSLKQKPNEKLFFGSGTQLSVL.

The rearrangement links TRBV9 to TRBJ2-1; 16 bases line up with TRBD2. Trimming took 3 bases from V and 4 from J; bases not matched to a gene: 16. From germline, CDR1 is SGDLS and CDR2 YYNGEE. CDR3 length: 21 residues. The chain's CDR3 is CASSAPRPGTSGRAHYNEQFF. Written as DNA, the CDR3 is TGTGCCAGCAGCGCACCTCGTCCCGGGACTAGCGGGAGGGCCCATTACAATGAGCAGTTCTTC.

The V and J genes are TRBV5-1 and TRBJ2-1, with TRBD2 identical over 9 bases. The germline CDR1 and CDR2 sequences are SGHRS and YFSETQ. The CDR3 length is 16 residues. With 0 bases clipped from V and 3 bases from J, the junction kept 4 bases outside the gene matches. This chain's CDR3 is CASSLEGGRVYNEQFF. DNA for the CDR3: TGCGCCAGCAGCTTGGAGGGCGGGAGGGTCTACAATGAGCAGTTCTTC.

V and J are TRBV25-1 and TRBJ2-2; either TRBD1 or TRBD2 may fit D (6 bases each). Germline CDR1 MGHDK, CDR2 SYGVNS. V lost 3 bases and J 5 bases, leaving 13 bases between the germline ends. The CDR3 has 15 residues. The CDR3 bases are TGTGCCAGCAGTGAGGGGGGCTTACGGACCGGGGAGCTGTTTTTT. It specifies CASSEGGLRTGELFF.

The V and J genes are TRBV7-2 and TRBJ2-7; the D gene is possibly TRBD1 (6 bases). The CDR3 consists of 16 residues. CDR1 is SGHTA, CDR2 FQGNSA, per germline. V was pared by 1 base and J by 4 bases, with 17 bases between. Here the CDR3 reads CASSLGGGQGLYEQYF. CDR3 nucleotide sequence: TGTGCCAGCAGCTTAGGAGGGGGACAAGGCCTTTACGAGCAGTACTTC.

The V call is TRBV7-5, the J call TRBJ2-3; the table's D call TRBD2 went unverified against the DNA. TRBV7-5 is noted as a pseudogene. The CDR3 totals 14 residues. For the CDR3, the DNA is TGTGTCAGAAGCATGGGGGGACTCACAGATACGCAGTATTTT. This encodes CVRSMGGLTDTQYF.

This chain links TRBV30 with TRBJ1-2; 10 bases are shared with TRBD1. J lost 8 bases, V lost 3 bases, and 15 bases had no gene match. The germline CDR1 and CDR2 sequences are GTSNPN and SVGIG (reference sequence). The CDR3 is made up of 16 amino acids. The CDR3 nucleotides are TGTGCCTGGAGCCTCCAGACAGGGGGCAAGGCAAAAGGCTACACCTTC. This sequence encodes CAWSLQTGGKAKGYTF.

The chain joins TRBV5-1 to TRBJ2-1; 13 nucleotides match TRBD2. Unmatched junction bases numbered 3, after V lost 4 bases and J lost 5 bases. The CDR3 sequence is 15 residues long. The germline V gene encodes CDR1 SGHRS and CDR2 YFSETQ. The CDR3 reads CASSLGTSGDNEQFF. In nucleotides, the CDR3 is TGCGCCAGCAGCCTAGGGACTAGCGGGGACAATGAGCAGTTCTTC.

The chain employs TRBV2 and TRBJ2-2; D call uncertain. This CDR3 has 13 residues. Trimming took off 5 bases at V and 4 bases at J, with 8 bases between the two ends. Germline V gene data show CDR1 as SNHLY and CDR2 as FYNNEI. In DNA, the CDR3 is TGTGCCAGCAGTTCCCAGGTCACCGGGGAGCTGTTTTTT. Amino acid sequence: CASSSQVTGELFF.